These T cell receptor beta chains were read from a single sample in a study of regulatory T cells in long-lasting Graves disease. TCRdb itself ran the multiplex PCR reads through MiXCR, one entry per CDR3 protein. The sample consists of roughly 450,000 distinct CDR3 sequences, 23% of them appearing once. Sequencing used peripheral blood mononuclear cells (PBMCs), obtained when the disease was refractory, from a patient treated with antithyroid drugs. These TCRs come from a female donor with Graves disease. The CDR3 runs from the conserved cysteine through the conserved F or W. A D gene is named only where the DNA matches it firmly. A row's size may be missing; if present it is once, few, many or a size class.

j_gene	v_gene	d_gene	abundance	CDR3aa	CDR3nt
TRBJ1-1	TRBV5-1	-	-	CASSLVAGGNTEAFF	TGCGCCAGCAGCTTGGTCGCAGGTGGGAACACTGAAGCTTTCTTT
TRBJ2-5	TRBV7-8	-	-	CASSLIDKLETQYF	TGTGCCAGCAGCTTGATCGACAAACTAGAGACCCAGTACTTC
TRBJ2-7	TRBV5-1	TRBD2	-	CASSPISTSASYEQYF	TGCGCCAGCAGCCCTATCTCGACTAGCGCCTCCTACGAGCAGTACTTC
TRBJ1-1	TRBV6-5	-	few	CASSSPGQLTEAFF	TGTGCCAGCAGTTCCCCGGGACAATTGACTGAAGCTTTCTTT
TRBJ1-1	TRBV2	-	many	CASTGESRNTEAFF	TGTGCCAGCACGGGGGAGTCCCGGAACACTGAAGCTTTCTTT
TRBJ2-1	TRBV20-1	-	-	CSARDRERDNEQFF	TGCAGTGCTAGAGATCGAGAGAGGGACAATGAGCAGTTCTTC
TRBJ1-3	TRBV15	-	few	CATSRDRGTAGNTIYF	TGTGCCACCAGCAGAGACAGGGGTACGGCGGGAAACACCATATATTTT
TRBJ1-2	TRBV19	TRBD1	-	CASSITGGASYGYTF	TGTGCCAGTAGTATTACAGGGGGCGCGAGCTATGGCTACACCTTC
TRBJ1-2	TRBV6-5	TRBD1	-	CASSYTGGGGYTF	TGTGCCAGCAGTTACACAGGGGGCGGCGGCTACACCTTC
TRBJ2-7	TRBV7-2	TRBD2	few	CASSFRSVTSGTYEQYF	TGTGCCAGCAGCTTCAGATCGGTGACTAGCGGGACCTACGAGCAGTACTTC
TRBJ1-2	TRBV19	-	-	CASDGPSVNYGYTF	TGTGCCAGTGATGGTCCTTCCGTCAACTATGGCTACACCTTC
TRBJ2-2	TRBV4-2	-	few	CASSQDRPNTGELFF	TGTGCCAGCAGTCAGGACAGACCGAACACCGGGGAGCTGTTTTTT
TRBJ1-1	TRBV2	-	many	CASSAWRGSSMNTEAFF	TGTGCCAGCAGCGCTTGGAGGGGATCAAGCATGAACACTGAAGCTTTCTTT
TRBJ2-6	TRBV20-1	-	few	CSARPPSGANVLTF	TGCAGTGCTAGACCCCCCTCTGGGGCCAACGTCCTGACTTTC
TRBJ1-1	TRBV6-9	-	many	CASSYDSPNEAFF	TGTGCCAGCAGTTACGACAGCCCGAATGAAGCTTTCTTT
TRBJ2-5	TRBV15	-	many	CATSRDPPGHILETQYF	TGTGCCACCAGCAGAGATCCTCCGGGACACATATTGGAGACCCAGTACTTC
TRBJ2-2	TRBV13	TRBD2	-	CASSFFLAGDDGELFF	TGTGCCAGCAGCTTCTTTCTAGCGGGAGATGACGGGGAGCTGTTTTTT
TRBJ1-1	TRBV5-1	-	-	CASSLSWGNTEAFF	TGCGCCAGCAGCTTGAGTTGGGGGAACACTGAAGCTTTCTTT
TRBJ2-2	TRBV9	-	-	CASSAHGESGELFF	TGTGCCAGCAGCGCGCATGGGGAGTCCGGGGAGCTGTTTTTT
TRBJ2-3	TRBV12-3/TRBV12-4	-	-	CASSLRGLPTDTQYF	TGTGCCAGCAGTTTACGGGGTCTTCCCACAGATACGCAGTATTTT
TRBJ2-3	TRBV6-1	-	few	CASRQTHFTDTQYF	TGTGCCAGCAGACAGACCCACTTCACAGATACGCAGTATTTT
TRBJ1-6	TRBV20-1	-	-	CSGRRDGNNSPLHF	TGCAGTGGAAGAAGGGACGGGAATAATTCACCCCTCCACTTT
TRBJ2-1	TRBV20-1	TRBD2	-	CSARDRRLADYNEQFF	TGCAGTGCTAGAGATCGGAGACTAGCGGATTACAATGAGCAGTTCTTC
TRBJ2-7	TRBV19	-	-	CASSNRDRLYEQYF	TGTGCCAGTAGTAACCGGGACCGTCTCTACGAGCAGTACTTC
TRBJ1-2	TRBV6-9	TRBD1	many	CASSSPWGQNYGYTF	TGTGCCAGCAGTTCACCTTGGGGACAGAACTATGGCTACACCTTC
TRBJ2-6	TRBV5-1	-	-	CASTPPGQTSSGANVLTF	TGCGCCAGCACCCCACCGGGGCAGACTAGCTCTGGGGCCAACGTCCTGACTTTC
TRBJ2-7	TRBV11-2	-	many	CASSRDRFYEQYF	TGTGCCAGCAGCCGCGACCGGTTCTACGAGCAGTACTTC
TRBJ1-2	TRBV6-9	-	many	CASSYAAELYGYTF	TGTGCCAGCAGTTACGCGGCAGAACTCTATGGCTACACCTTC
TRBJ1-2	TRBV2	-	-	CASSEDVSFSGYTF	TGTGCCAGCAGTGAAGACGTCTCATTCTCTGGCTACACCTTC
TRBJ2-1	TRBV6-2/TRBV6-3	-	-	CASSKVLNDNEQFF	TGTGCCAGCAGTAAGGTCCTTAACGACAATGAGCAGTTCTTC
TRBJ2-5	TRBV18	-	-	CASSPSDRQETQYF	TGTGCCAGCTCACCGTCTGACCGCCAAGAGACCCAGTACTTC
TRBJ2-3	TRBV7-9	-	-	CASSTPPASTDTQYF	TGTGCCAGCAGCACCCCGCCGGCTAGCACAGATACGCAGTATTTT
TRBJ2-5	TRBV7-3	TRBD2	-	CASSPSGSGRAKETQYF	TGTGCCAGCAGCCCTTCGGGGAGCGGGAGGGCTAAAGAGACCCAGTACTTC
TRBJ2-2	TRBV24-1	TRBD2	-	CATSALGTRGEGELFF	TGTGCCACCAGTGCTCTGGGGACTAGGGGGGAAGGGGAGCTGTTTTTT
TRBJ2-7	TRBV11-2	-	-	CASSLAPDSYEQYF	TGTGCCAGCAGCTTAGCTCCAGACAGCTACGAGCAGTACTTC
TRBJ1-1	TRBV12-3/TRBV12-4	-	few	CASSLVRAEAFF	TGTGCCAGCAGCCTGGTGAGGGCTGAAGCTTTCTTT
TRBJ2-1	TRBV7-9	-	once	CASSSETGQGQFF	TGTGCCAGCAGCTCTGAGACTGGGCAAGGGCAGTTCTTC
TRBJ2-2	TRBV25-1	-	-	CASSEVTSGTGELFF	TGTGCCAGCAGTGAAGTCACTAGTGGGACCGGGGAGCTGTTTTTT
TRBJ1-2	TRBV11-2	TRBD1	many	CASSERQGDGGYTF	TGTGCCAGCAGCGAACGACAGGGGGATGGTGGCTACACCTTC
TRBJ2-2	TRBV6-1	TRBD2	few	CASSDGGLAGELFF	TGTGCCAGCAGTGACGGAGGACTAGCCGGGGAGCTGTTTTTT